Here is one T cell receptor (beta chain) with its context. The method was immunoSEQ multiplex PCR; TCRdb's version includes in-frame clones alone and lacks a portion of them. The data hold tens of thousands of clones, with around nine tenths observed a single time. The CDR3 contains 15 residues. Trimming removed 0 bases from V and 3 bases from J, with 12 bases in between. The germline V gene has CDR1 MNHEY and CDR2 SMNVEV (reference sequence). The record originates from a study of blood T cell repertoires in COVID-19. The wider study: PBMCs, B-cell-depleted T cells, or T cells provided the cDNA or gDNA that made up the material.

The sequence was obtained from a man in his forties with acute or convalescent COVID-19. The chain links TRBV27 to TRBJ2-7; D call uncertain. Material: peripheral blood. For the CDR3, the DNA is TGTGCCAGCAGTTTATCCGTGGGCGCTATCTACGAGCAGTACTTC. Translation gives CASSLSVGAIYEQYF.